The entry that follows covers one T cell receptor (beta chain) sequence. What it recognizes is unknown. The sample comes from a study of radiotherapy plus CTLA-4 blockade in lung cancer. General study points: After treatment with radiotherapy plus ipilimumab, TCR clones that came from the tumor expanded in blood. In blood, early T cell clone dynamics reportedly predicted response best, together with interferon-beta.

The V gene's germline CDR1 is SGHNT and CDR2 YYREEE (reference sequence). V gave up 0 bases and J gave up 2 bases, with 12 bases separating them. The CDR3 runs 16 residues. Sequencing was performed with immunoSEQ multiplex PCR; in TCRdb, only in-frame clones are kept and a portion is missing. The sample has 50,000 or so clones; 79% are singletons. V gene TRBV5-4 combines with J gene TRBJ2-1; a weak D match, TRBD1 (7 bases). The source was peripheral blood, collected from a patient treated with radiotherapy plus ipilimumab. This clonotype was obtained from a human donor with non-small cell lung cancer who had a partial response to radiotherapy plus ipilimumab. Here the CDR3 reads CASSLEEGATYNEQFF. The CDR3, as DNA: TGTGCCAGCAGCTTGGAGGAGGGGGCAACCTACAATGAGCAGTTCTTC.